This entry lists 22 T cell receptor beta chains sequenced from one sample in a study of naive and memory T cell subsets. Four PCR rounds used nested alpha and beta constant region primers plus the SP2 primer. TCRdb reprocessed the UMI-ligation and nested PCR reads via MiXCR and lists one record per CDR3 protein. This repertoire shows 30,000 to 35,000 distinct CDR3 sequences, roughly 7.3% found once; its top ten account for about 3.1%. Treatment noted: skin biopsy from PPD injection site in Mantoux-positive individual. A UMI-containing oligonucleotide was joined by 3' ligation to the TCR cDNA template. The sequencing used skin, collected from a tuberculin skin test site. The receptors stem from an adult in good health.

CDR3 region: CSVDYSSRTGNTEAFF. For the CDR3, the DNA is TGCAGCGTTGACTATTCATCTCGCACGGGGAACACTGAAGCTTTCTTT. This chain connects TRBV29-1 to TRBJ1-1; D gene ambiguous. In germline, CDR1 is SQVTM, CDR2 ANQGSEA. The length of the CDR3 is 16 residues. V lost 3 bases, J lost 1 base, and 18 bases lay in between.

The chain couples TRBV19 to TRBJ1-1; no clear D. This CDR3 is 15 amino acids long. The V and J ends lost 0 bases and 6 bases respectively, with 14 bases between them. Germline V gene sequence: CDR1 LNHDA, CDR2 SQIVND (reference sequence). In DNA form, the CDR3 reads TGTGCCAGTAGTATAGACGTTCCCAACGCGGCTGAAGCTTTCTTT. Residues: CASSIDVPNAAEAFF.

This clonotype was picked up many times. The rearrangement uses TRBV3-1 and TRBJ1-1; D is unclear. The ends were cut back, 2 bases at V and 3 bases at J, with 7 bases in the middle. There are 13 residues in the CDR3. From germline, CDR1 is LGHDT and CDR2 YNNKEL (reference sequence). The CDR3 DNA is TGTGCCAGCAGCCAATGGAGGGACACTGAAGCTTTCTTT. Its translation is CASSQWRDTEAFF.

A note on this clonotype: Just one base apart from a much larger clone, this may be a read error. V usage is TRBV25-1 and J usage is TRBJ2-5, with 10 bases matching TRBD2. This CDR3 has 15 amino acids. V shed 5 bases and J 2 bases; nucleotides not matched to a gene: 5. Germline V gene data show CDR1 as MGHDK and CDR2 as SYGVNS. The CDR3 nucleotides are TGTGCCAGCAGTATCCTAGCGGGGGAACAAGAGACCCAGTACTTC. It is translated as CASSILAGEQETQYF.

There are many counts of this clonotype. The chain links TRBV5-1 to TRBJ2-5; 16 bases agree with TRBD2. The CDR3 loop spans 18 amino acids. The V gene's germline CDR1 is SGHRS and CDR2 YFSETQ. J was trimmed by 5 bases and V by 3 bases; bases with no gene match: 10. CDR3 loop: CASSSGLAGGPRRETQYF. DNA of the CDR3: TGCGCCAGCAGCTCGGGACTAGCGGGGGGGCCGCGTCGTGAGACCCAGTACTTC.

A few counts support this clonotype. J is TRBJ1-1 and V is TRBV20-1, with TRBD1 matching over 12 bases. The ends lost 3 bases at V and 5 bases at J; junction bases unmatched: 7. The CDR3 runs to 15 residues. Germline CDR1 is DFQATT and CDR2 is SNEGSKA (reference sequence). The CDR3 protein is CSARLPGQGATEAFF. The CDR3 DNA is TGCAGTGCTAGGCTGCCGGGACAGGGGGCTACTGAAGCTTTCTTT.

This clonotype has more than one count but fewer than ten. The chain carries TRBV15 and TRBJ2-5, with 9 bases identical to TRBD2. Trimming at V came to 0 bases and at J to 3 bases, leaving 8 bases not matched to a gene. The germline V gene encodes CDR1 LNHNV and CDR2 YYDKDF (reference sequence). The CDR3 sequence is 17 residues long. CDR3 sequence: CATSRDLRGGLEETQYF. In DNA, the CDR3 is TGTGCCACCAGCAGAGATTTGCGGGGGGGCTTGGAAGAGACCCAGTACTTC. Full variable domain (missing parts from reference TRBV15 and TRBJ2-5): DAMVIQNPRYQVTQFGKPVTLSCSQTLNHNVMYWYQQKSSQAPKLLFHYYDKDFNNEADTPDNFQSRRPNTSFCFLDIRSPGLGDTAMYLCATSRDLRGGLEETQYFGPGTRLLVL.

This clonotype occurred many times. The chain couples TRBV29-1 to TRBJ2-5, with D perhaps TRBD1 (6 bases). Per the germline V gene, CDR1 is SQVTM and CDR2 is ANQGSEA. The CDR3 totals 12 residues. V lost 4 bases and J lost 9, with 15 bases in between. The CDR3 region is CSVGAHKGAQYF. CDR3 in DNA: TGCAGCGTTGGAGCCCATAAGGGGGCCCAGTACTTC.

This clonotype was picked up many times. V is TRBV20-1 and J is TRBJ2-7; D remains unclear. Germline CDR1 DFQATT, CDR2 SNEGSKA (reference sequence). The CDR3 sequence is 15 residues long. V was trimmed by 0 bases and J by 4 bases, leaving 16 bases between them. The CDR3 loop reads CSARDSGSMGYEQYF. CDR3 DNA sequence: TGCAGTGCTAGAGATTCCGGTTCCATGGGGTACGAGCAGTACTTC.

By sample share, this clonotype is medium-sized. The rearrangement uses TRBV5-1 and TRBJ2-1; D might be TRBD2 (5 bases). With 0 bases removed from V and 0 bases from J, the gap between germline ends came to 7 bases. The CDR3 is 15 amino acids. Germline V gives CDR1 SGHRS, CDR2 YFSETQ. Here the CDR3 DNA reads TGCGCCAGCAGCTTGGTTGGGAGCTCCTACAATGAGCAGTTCTTC. Its translation is CASSLVGSSYNEQFF.

The chain joins TRBV19 to TRBJ2-7; 10 nucleotides match TRBD1. The CDR3 is made up of 14 amino acids. CDR1 and CDR2 (germline): LNHDA, SQIVND (reference sequence). V lost 8 bases to trimming and J lost 6 bases; unmatched junction nucleotides: 10. CDR3 coding DNA: TGTGCCAGTGGAACGACAGGGGGCTTGGGCGAGCAGTACTTC. Translated: CASGTTGGLGEQYF.

This clonotype was recorded many times. The CDR3 loop is CASSPRTSGVTDTQYF. The CDR3 DNA reads TGTGCCAGCAGTCCTAGGACTAGCGGGGTAACAGATACGCAGTATTTT. The rearrangement links TRBV12-3 or TRBV12-4 to TRBJ2-3; TRBD2 aligns across 12 bases. Losses at the gene ends were 5 bases for V and 3 bases for J; bases not matched to a gene: 6. The CDR3 runs to 16 residues.

This clonotype turned up a few times. This chain joins TRBV10-3 and TRBJ1-1; D not resolved. The germline V gene has CDR1 ENHRY and CDR2 SYGVKD. Trimming cost V 0 bases and J 0 bases, with 5 bases left between them. CDR3 length: 14 residues. The CDR3 region has the DNA TGTGCCATCAGTGAGTCTGTTATGAACACTGAAGCTTTCTTT. Its translation is CAISESVMNTEAFF.

Turning to this clonotype: This may arise from a read error, as a much more abundant clone is one base away. The CDR3 protein is CSGGTSWNEQYF. The CDR3 nucleotides read TGTTCCGGGGGGACGTCTTGGAACGAGCAGTACTTC. The chain uses TRBV6-6 and TRBJ2-7, with TRBD2 matching 7 bases. CDR3 length equals 12 residues. In germline, CDR1 is MNHNY, CDR2 SVGAGI (reference sequence).

This clonotype is medium-sized (0.01 to 0.1%) by share. V usage is TRBV7-9 and J usage is TRBJ2-1; no firm D call. This CDR3 contains 11 residues. CDR1 is SEHNR and CDR2 is FQNEAQ in the germline V gene (reference sequence). V lost 7 bases and J 9 bases, leaving 10 bases between the germline ends. The CDR3: CASTGLGEQFF. CDR3 nucleotide sequence: TGTGCCAGCACAGGTTTAGGTGAGCAGTTCTTC.

The V gene is TRBV5-1, the J gene TRBJ2-4; TRBD2 might be the D (6 bases). V dropped 0 bases and J dropped 1 base, with 20 bases sitting between them. CDR3 length: 19 amino acids. Germline CDR1 and CDR2: SGHRS and YFSETQ. The CDR3 DNA reads as TGCGCCAGCAGCTTGGCTATCAACCAGGCGGAGGGTGCCAAAAACATTCAGTACTTC. The encoded protein is CASSLAINQAEGAKNIQYF.

This clonotype came up many times. The chain carries TRBV3-1 and TRBJ2-1; 11 bases agree with TRBD2. The germline CDR1 and CDR2 sequences are LGHDT and YNNKEL (reference sequence). The CDR3 has 19 residues. J was trimmed by 3 bases and V by 2 bases; bases with no gene match: 12. The chain's CDR3 is CASSQPSGGPTLFYNEQFF. The CDR3, as DNA: TGTGCCAGCAGCCAACCTAGCGGGGGGCCGACCCTATTCTACAATGAGCAGTTCTTC.

At least ten counts were recorded for this clonotype. This rearrangement joins TRBV9 to TRBJ1-1, with a weak D call TRBD1 (6 bases). The V gene's germline CDR1 is SGDLS and CDR2 YYNGEE. V was clipped by 4 bases and J by 5 bases, with 18 bases between them. This CDR3 contains 15 residues. CDR3 protein: CASSSAGGAETEAFF. Written as DNA, the CDR3 is TGTGCCAGCAGCTCGGCGGGGGGGGCCGAGACTGAAGCTTTCTTT.

This clonotype has at least ten counts. J is TRBJ2-3 and V is TRBV25-1; possible D gene TRBD2, 5 bases. The CDR3 runs 14 residues. Trimming removed 1 base at V and 5 bases at J, with 10 bases between. Looked up from germline, CDR1 is MGHDK and CDR2 is SYGVNS. As DNA, the CDR3 is TGTGCCAGCAGTGAATCGCCCCGGGGAGATACGCAGTATTTT. Protein product: CASSESPRGDTQYF.

This clonotype was seen at least ten times. The gene calls are TRBV7-9 and TRBJ2-1; weak D call: TRBD2 (5 bases). This CDR3 has 14 amino acids. From germline, CDR1 is SEHNR and CDR2 FQNEAQ (reference sequence). With 5 bases removed from V and 8 bases from J, the gap between germline ends came to 16 bases. CDR3 loop: CASSTRTSPDEQFF. CDR3 bases: TGTGCCAGCAGCACCCGGACTTCTCCTGATGAGCAGTTCTTC.

Sample share makes this clonotype medium-sized (0.01 to 0.1%). The chain combines TRBV19 with TRBJ2-1; 7 bases are shared with TRBD2. The length of the CDR3 is 13 residues. Per the germline V gene, CDR1 is LNHDA and CDR2 is SQIVND (reference sequence). V lost 1 base and J lost 12; bases outside the gene matches: 6. In nucleotides, the CDR3 is TGTGCCAGTAGTATAGTCCCTCCGGGGGGGCAGTTCTTC. Translated, it gives CASSIVPPGGQFF.

This clonotype occurred many times. The chain employs TRBV27 and TRBJ2-3, with D maybe TRBD2 (5 bases). Germline CDR1 MNHEY, CDR2 SMNVEV (reference sequence). The CDR3 is made up of 12 amino acids. V shed 5 bases and J shed 6 bases, with 9 bases lying between them. The CDR3 DNA sequence: TGTGCCAGCAGTCCGGAGGAGGATACGCAGTATTTT. Translation: CASSPEEDTQYF.